The sample holds one count of the clone carrying this T cell receptor (beta chain). This sample is part of a study of cytomegalovirus exposure and HLA in healthy donors. Researchers ran the PCR with 60 Vbeta and 13 Jbeta primers. The repertoire was sequenced with immunoSEQ multiplex PCR; TCRdb's copy has only in-frame clones and lacks some. The sample consists of 100,000 or so clones, around 74% of them appearing once. The CDR3 consists of 14 residues. With V trimmed by 6 bases and J by 7 bases, 4 bases remained unmatched. The germline V gene encodes CDR1 SNHLY and CDR2 FYNNEI. This sequence joins TRBV2 and TRBJ1-5, with 12 bases that match TRBD1. The source of this sequence is a man aged 25 to 45 in good health and CMV-seropositive. Specimen: PBMCs. CDR3 in amino acids: CASRGDRGLQPQHF. In DNA, the CDR3 is TGTGCCAGCAGGGGGGACAGGGGGCTACAGCCCCAGCATTTT.